This T cell receptor (beta chain) was recorded in a study of neurological immune-mediated disorders. Study observations and caveats: The greatest TCR clonal expansion occurred in HTLV-1-associated myelopathy and the least in multiple sclerosis, which fell below healthy controls. Among expanded clones, no CDR3 amino acid sequences were shared across subjects, a pattern suggesting private repertoires in all groups.

The study built sorted libraries from around 1 million CD4+ or CD8+ T cells. Every sequencing run produced over 160 million TCR-beta sequences that came from 15-18 subjects. Using its own MiXCR run on the 5' RACE reads, TCRdb lists one record per CDR3 protein. The sample consists of approximately 41,000 distinct CDR3 sequences, roughly 14% of them appearing once. The CDR3 is 15 residues long. From germline, CDR1 is SGHRS and CDR2 YFSETQ. Trimming took 5 bases from V and 8 from J, leaving 22 bases between them. Comment on this clonotype: Antigen: not known.

The chain uses TRBV5-1 and TRBJ1-1; possibly TRBD1 for D (6 bases). The TCR sequence derives from a woman aged 55 to 70 with HTLV-1-associated myelopathy (HAM/TSP). Material for sequencing was CD4+ T cells from blood. As DNA, the CDR3 is TGCGCCAGCAGATTGTGGGGGCAGCGTCGACCCGAAGCTTTCTTT. Translating gives CASRLWGQRRPEAFF. Together with reference TRBV5-1 and TRBJ1-1, the CDR3 gives the full variable domain: KAGVTQTPRYLIKTRGQQVTLSCSPISGHRSVSWYQQTPGQGLQFLFEYFSETQRNKGNFPGRFSGRQFSNSRSEMNVSTLELGDSALYLCASRLWGQRRPEAFFGQGTRLTVV.